The 10 T cell receptor beta chains presented below share a single source sample, sequenced in a study of molecular identifiers for immune sequencing clone quantification. TCRdb independently ran MiXCR on the PCR reads; one entry per CDR3 protein. The sample shows roughly 71,000 distinct CDR3 sequences, about 18% of them seen only once. The sample comprised naive CD8+ T cells from blood, with Jurkat cell RNA spiked in. Subset in this sample: FACS-sorted CD8+CD4-CCR7+CD45RA+ naive T cells. These TCRs come from a human donor in good health. Some libraries in this study had Jurkat cell RNA spiked in.

This clonotype was observed many times. The chain joins TRBV27 to TRBJ2-1; unclear D gene. This CDR3 spans 12 amino acids. The V gene lost 3 bases and the J gene lost 6 bases, with 6 bases spanning the gap. The germline CDR1 and CDR2 sequences are MNHEY and SMNVEV (reference sequence). CDR3 sequence (DNA): TGTGCCAGCAGTTTTCCGGGCAATGAGCAGTTCTTC. Translated, it gives CASSFPGNEQFF.

This clonotype came up a few times. This sequence joins TRBV7-9 and TRBJ2-7; D is uncertain. Between the trimmed V and J ends, which lost 1 base and 2 bases, there was a span of 9 bases. CDR1 SEHNR and CDR2 FQNEAQ come from the germline V gene (reference sequence). The CDR3 is made up of 14 amino acids. CDR3 residues: CASSLEGSAYEQYF. The CDR3 region has the DNA TGTGCCAGCAGCTTAGAGGGTTCAGCCTACGAGCAGTACTTC.

This clonotype was counted many times. The rearrangement uses TRBV29-1 and TRBJ2-1; 7 bases agree with TRBD2. Losses at the gene ends were 4 bases for V and 9 bases for J; bases not matched to a gene: 6. CDR3 length: 12 residues. Germline V lookup: CDR1 SQVTM, CDR2 ANQGSEA. For the CDR3, the DNA is TGCAGCGTTGGGGAGTCGGGAGGTGAGCAGTTCTTC. Translating it yields CSVGESGGEQFF.

A note on this clonotype: A much bigger clone sits one base away, suggesting this may be a read error. The rearrangement links TRBV14 to TRBJ1-2; no reliable D call. Looked up from germline, CDR1 is SGHDN and CDR2 is FVKESK. This CDR3 has 15 residues. CDR3 amino acids: CAGSQGKFPGGGYTF. The CDR3 region has the DNA TGTGCCGGCAGCCAAGGAAAGTTCCCAGGCGGTGGCTACACCTTC.

This clonotype was detected many times. This chain's CDR3 is CASSLWGGDEKLFF. The DNA of the CDR3 is TGTGCCAGCAGTTTGTGGGGCGGGGATGAAAAACTGTTTTTT. The chain is built from TRBV12-3 or TRBV12-4 and TRBJ1-4; possibly TRBD1 for D (5 bases). Deletions cut 3 bases from V and 6 bases from J, with 11 bases between. The CDR3 has 14 residues.

The chain recombines TRBV19 with TRBJ2-5; TRBD1 agrees at 7 bases. Germline CDR1 LNHDA, CDR2 SQIVND (reference sequence). CDR3 length: 14 amino acids. With 4 bases clipped from V and 4 bases from J, the junction kept 6 bases outside the gene matches. The CDR3 nucleotides read TGTGCCAGTAGTACTCGACAGGGCCCAGAGACCCAGTACTTC. Translating gives CASSTRQGPETQYF.

In regard to this clonotype: Given a much more abundant clone one base away, this may be a read error. The CDR3 end shows no conserved phenylalanine or tryptophan, and so a read error is likely. Here the CDR3 DNA reads TGTGCCAGCAGCCCCGGGGGAGAGACCCAGTACTAC. It translates to CASSPGGETQYY. The gene calls are TRBV13 and TRBJ2-5, with D possibly matching TRBD2 (6 bases). Looked up from germline, CDR1 is PRHDT and CDR2 is FYEKMQ (reference sequence). The CDR3 has 12 amino acids. With 5 bases removed from V and 4 bases from J, the gap between germline ends came to 8 bases.

This clonotype showed up many times. CDR3: CATSDLTGRDTDTQYF. In nucleotides, the CDR3 is TGTGCCACCAGTGATTTGACCGGACGTGACACAGATACGCAGTATTTT. The chain couples TRBV24-1 to TRBJ2-3; the D is unclear. This CDR3 has 16 residues. V lost 0 bases and J lost 2, with 11 bases in between. Germline V gene sequence: CDR1 KGHDR, CDR2 SFDVKD.

In this sample, this clonotype turned up many times. V is TRBV4-2 and J is TRBJ1-5, with D possibly TRBD1 on 5 matching bases. Germline V lookup: CDR1 LGHNA, CDR2 YNFKEQ. Trimming shortened V by 0 bases and J by 1 base, and 13 bases separated the two germline ends. This CDR3 has 17 amino acids. CDR3 DNA sequence: TGTGCCAGCAGCCAAGAAGAGGACACCTGGAGCAATCAGCCCCAGCATTTT. This encodes CASSQEEDTWSNQPQHF.

This clonotype was observed many times. This chain joins TRBV5-1 and TRBJ2-4; D may be TRBD1 (5 bases). Germline CDR1 and CDR2: SGHRS and YFSETQ. CDR3 size: 15 residues. Trimming took off 4 bases at V and 3 bases at J, with 14 bases between the two ends. The CDR3 sequence: CASSPRESVKNIQYF. The CDR3 bases are TGCGCCAGCAGCCCCAGGGAATCGGTCAAAAACATTCAGTACTTC.